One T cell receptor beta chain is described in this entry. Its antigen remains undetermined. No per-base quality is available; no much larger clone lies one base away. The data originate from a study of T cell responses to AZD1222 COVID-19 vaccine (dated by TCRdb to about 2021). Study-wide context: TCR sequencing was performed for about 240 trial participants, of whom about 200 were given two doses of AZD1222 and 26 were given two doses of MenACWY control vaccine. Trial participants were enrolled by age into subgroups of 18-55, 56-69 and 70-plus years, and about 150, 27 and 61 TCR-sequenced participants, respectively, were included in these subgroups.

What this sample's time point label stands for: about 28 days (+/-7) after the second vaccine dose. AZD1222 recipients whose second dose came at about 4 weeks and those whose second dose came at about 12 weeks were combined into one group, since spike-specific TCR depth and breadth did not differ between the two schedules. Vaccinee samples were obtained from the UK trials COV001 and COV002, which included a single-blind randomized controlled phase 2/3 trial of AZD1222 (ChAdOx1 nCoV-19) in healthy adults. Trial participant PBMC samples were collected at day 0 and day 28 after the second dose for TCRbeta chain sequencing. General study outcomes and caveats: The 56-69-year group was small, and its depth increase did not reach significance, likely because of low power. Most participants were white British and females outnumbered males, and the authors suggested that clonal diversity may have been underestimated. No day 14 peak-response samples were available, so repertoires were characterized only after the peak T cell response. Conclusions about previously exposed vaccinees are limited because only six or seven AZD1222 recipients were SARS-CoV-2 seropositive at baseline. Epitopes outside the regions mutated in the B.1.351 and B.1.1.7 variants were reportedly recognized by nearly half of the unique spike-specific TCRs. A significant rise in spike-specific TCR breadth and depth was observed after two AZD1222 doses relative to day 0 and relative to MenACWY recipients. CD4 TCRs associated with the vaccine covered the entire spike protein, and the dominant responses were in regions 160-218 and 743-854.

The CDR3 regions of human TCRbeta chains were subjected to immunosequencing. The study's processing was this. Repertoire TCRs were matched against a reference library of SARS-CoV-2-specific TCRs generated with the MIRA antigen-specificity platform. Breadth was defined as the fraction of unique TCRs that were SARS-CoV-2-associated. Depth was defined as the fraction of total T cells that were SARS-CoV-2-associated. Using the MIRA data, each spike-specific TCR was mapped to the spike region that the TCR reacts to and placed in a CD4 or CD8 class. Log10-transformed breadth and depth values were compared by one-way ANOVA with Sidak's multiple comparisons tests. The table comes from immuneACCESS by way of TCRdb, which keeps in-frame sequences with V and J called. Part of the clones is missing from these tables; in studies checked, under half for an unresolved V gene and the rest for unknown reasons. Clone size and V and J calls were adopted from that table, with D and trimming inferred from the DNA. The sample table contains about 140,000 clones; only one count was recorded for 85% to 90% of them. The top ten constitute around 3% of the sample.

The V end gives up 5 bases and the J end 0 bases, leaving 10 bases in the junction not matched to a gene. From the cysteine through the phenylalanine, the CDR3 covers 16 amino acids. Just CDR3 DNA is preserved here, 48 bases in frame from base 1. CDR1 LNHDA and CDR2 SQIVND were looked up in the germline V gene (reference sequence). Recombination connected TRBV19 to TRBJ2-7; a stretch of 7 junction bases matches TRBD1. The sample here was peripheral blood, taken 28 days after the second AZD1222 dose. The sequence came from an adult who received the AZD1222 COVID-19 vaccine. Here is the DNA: TGTGCCAGTAGTGCCTTAGACGGGACAGACTCCTACGAGCAGTACTTC. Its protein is CASSALDGTDSYEQYF.